The clone carrying this TCR beta chain was counted once. Its matching antigen is unknown. Clones were read by immunoSEQ multiplex PCR, and TCRdb kept only the in-frame ones, dropping some. The sample includes more than 15,000 clones, approximately 92% of them seen just once. This sample stems from a study of PD-1 blockade in classical Hodgkin lymphoma. Broader study findings: Whatever underlies the repertoire differences (possibly disease activity or prior therapy) remains undefined. Baseline TCR diversity was reportedly lower in newly diagnosed patients than healthy donors.

Sample time point: newly diagnosed, previously untreated cHL patient sample. Thawed PBMCs underwent magnetic negative selection to yield purified CD4+ T cells. Comparators were PBMCs taken from newly diagnosed, untreated classical Hodgkin lymphoma. The material sequenced was CD4+ T cells from blood. This TCR derives from a human donor with classical Hodgkin lymphoma.

CDR3 bases: TGTGCCAGCAGTGTTGGGGACAGCTATGGCTACACCTTC. Amino acids: CASSVGDSYGYTF. The V and J genes are TRBV28 and TRBJ1-2, with 7 bases lining up with TRBD1. The CDR3 contains 13 residues. V lost 5 bases to trimming and J lost 4 bases; unmatched junction nucleotides: 4. The V gene's germline CDR1 is MDHEN and CDR2 SYDVKM.